This T cell receptor (beta chain) was recovered during a study of CD8+ T cells in alopecia areata. Study-level information: Tofacitinib ran for 6 to 18 months before 6 months off drug.

With 7 bases clipped from V and 4 bases from J, the junction kept 5 bases outside the gene matches. CDR1 and CDR2 from the germline V gene are GTSNPN and SVGIG (reference sequence). The CDR3 length is 12 residues. As the sequencing template, cDNA was produced by extracting RNA and reverse transcribing it. Using immunoSEQ multiplex PCR, the repertoire was profiled, and TCRdb retains in-frame clones only, with some absent. In the table there are roughly 170,000 clones, approximately 56% of which are singletons. The study team obtained lesional scalp punch biopsies and peripheral blood from alopecia areata patients.

The gene calls are TRBV30 and TRBJ2-3; 7 bases fit TRBD1. The source is a human donor with alopecia areata. Sample: CD4+ T cells sorted from blood, taken at week 0. CDR3 loop: CASNRGSDTQYF. CDR3 sequence (DNA): TGTGCCTCGAACAGGGGCTCAGATACGCAGTATTTT. Variable domain in full (rest from reference TRBV30 and TRBJ2-3): SQTIHQWPATLVQPVGSPLSLECTVEGTSNPNLYWYRQAAGRGLQLLFYSVGIGQISSEVPQNLSASRPQDRQFILSSKKLLLSDSGFYLCASNRGSDTQYFGPGTRLTVL.